This is a list of T cell receptor beta chains from one sample in a study of shared clonotypes between healthy human individuals. The assay was immunoSEQ multiplex PCR, and TCRdb's table has in-frame clones only and misses some. The top ten clones hold around 1.7% of a sample with about 2.1 million clones, 90% to 95% of them seen once. The sequencing sample was made of naive CD8+ T cells from PBMCs. The receptor set was obtained from a man aged 18 to 35 in good health. Some clones in this sample may be carry-over from other donors' samples. The CDR3 runs from the conserved cysteine through the conserved F or W. Each record gives: J gene, V gene, D gene, clone size, CDR3 protein, CDR3 DNA. A D gene is named only where the DNA matches it firmly. Size values are once, few and many counts, or a class for expanded clones, and some rows have none.

J: TRBJ2-7
V: TRBV28
D: NA
size: NA
CDR3: CASSFSQYEQYF
DNA: TGTGCCAGCAGTTTTAGCCAATACGAGCAGTACTTC

J: TRBJ2-5
V: TRBV27
D: NA
size: NA
CDR3: CASQTGRQETQYF
DNA: TGTGCCAGTCAGACAGGCCGCCAAGAGACCCAGTACTTC

J: TRBJ2-7
V: TRBV28
D: NA
size: NA
CDR3: CASSPTGGSYEQYF
DNA: TGTGCCAGCAGTCCGACCGGCGGATCCTACGAGCAGTACTTC

J: TRBJ2-7
V: TRBV7-2
D: NA
size: NA
CDR3: CASSPPGAQGKQYF
DNA: TGTGCCAGCAGCCCGCCAGGTGCCCAGGGTAAGCAGTACTTC

J: TRBJ2-3
V: TRBV19
D: TRBD1
size: NA
CDR3: CASSIPAEGQDTDTQYF
DNA: TGTGCCAGTAGCATCCCCGCCGAAGGACAGGACACAGATACGCAGTATTTT

J: TRBJ1-1
V: TRBV5-1
D: NA
size: NA
CDR3: CASSFNSGGAEAFF
DNA: TGCGCCAGCAGCTTTAACTCTGGGGGGGCCGAAGCTTTCTTT

J: TRBJ2-7
V: TRBV2
D: NA
size: NA
CDR3: CASSAGRSEQYF
DNA: TGTGCCAGCTCCGCGGGACGTTCCGAGCAGTACTTC

J: TRBJ2-7
V: TRBV27
D: NA
size: NA
CDR3: CASRRGSGTLWEQYF
DNA: TGTGCCAGCCGTAGAGGTTCGGGTACCCTCTGGGAGCAGTACTTC

J: TRBJ2-4
V: TRBV19
D: TRBD2
size: NA
CDR3: CASRQNGWGLAGVESKNIQYF
DNA: TGTGCCAGCAGACAAAATGGATGGGGACTAGCGGGAGTAGAGTCCAAAAACATTCAGTACTTC

J: TRBJ1-2
V: TRBV7-9
D: TRBD1
size: NA
CDR3: CASSRTGGQAPNYGYTF
DNA: TGTGCCAGCAGCCGGACCGGTGGACAGGCCCCTAACTATGGCTACACCTTC

J: TRBJ2-7
V: TRBV28
D: TRBD2
size: NA
CDR3: CASTSGLAGVYEQYF
DNA: TGTGCCAGCACCTCGGGACTAGCGGGAGTCTACGAGCAGTACTTC

J: TRBJ2-1
V: TRBV13
D: NA
size: NA
CDR3: CASSSTSSEQFF
DNA: TGTGCCAGCAGCTCCACTAGCAGCGAGCAGTTCTTC

J: TRBJ2-2
V: TRBV10-3
D: NA
size: NA
CDR3: CAIRRSHPSGELFF
DNA: TGTGCCATCAGGAGATCCCACCCCTCCGGGGAGCTGTTTTTT

J: TRBJ1-3
V: TRBV7-9
D: TRBD1
size: NA
CDR3: CASSPPPATGAGNTIYF
DNA: TGTGCCAGCAGCCCTCCCCCAGCGACAGGGGCTGGAAACACCATATATTTT

J: TRBJ1-4
V: TRBV29-1
D: NA
size: NA
CDR3: CSVGPSRLRNEKLFF
DNA: TGCAGCGTTGGACCGAGCAGGCTACGGAATGAAAAACTGTTTTTT

J: TRBJ2-2
V: TRBV15
D: NA
size: NA
CDR3: CATRTTARDTGELFF
DNA: TGTGCCACCAGGACCACAGCGCGGGACACCGGGGAGCTGTTTTTT

J: TRBJ2-7
V: TRBV27
D: TRBD2
size: NA
CDR3: CASSETSGGNYEQYF
DNA: TGTGCCAGCAGTGAGACCAGCGGGGGGAACTACGAGCAGTACTTC

J: TRBJ1-5
V: TRBV21-1
D: NA
size: NA
CDR3: CASSNRGGQPQHF
DNA: TGTGCCAGCAGCAACAGGGGTGGGCAGCCCCAGCATTTT

J: TRBJ2-7
V: TRBV21-1
D: NA
size: NA
CDR3: CASRVFGTGKKYEQYF
DNA: TGTGCCAGCAGGGTGTTCGGGACAGGCAAAAAATACGAGCAGTACTTC

J: TRBJ2-7
V: TRBV27
D: TRBD2
size: NA
CDR3: CASSLMATSVYEQYF
DNA: TGTGCCAGCAGTTTAATGGCGACTAGCGTATACGAGCAGTACTTC

J: TRBJ2-7
V: TRBV4-3
D: NA
size: NA
CDR3: CASSPRRLSYEQYF
DNA: TGCGCCAGCAGCCCCCGCCGGCTCTCCTACGAGCAGTACTTC

J: TRBJ1-2
V: TRBV2
D: NA
size: NA
CDR3: CASDLGSNYGYTF
DNA: TGTGCCAGCGATTTAGGATCTAACTATGGCTACACCTTC

J: TRBJ2-7
V: TRBV29-1
D: NA
size: NA
CDR3: CSVVLMGLSSYEQYF
DNA: TGCAGCGTTGTTTTAATGGGACTCAGCTCCTACGAGCAGTACTTC

J: TRBJ2-7
V: TRBV5-1
D: TRBD1
size: NA
CDR3: CASSPPGQGLYEQYF
DNA: TGCGCCAGCAGCCCACCGGGACAGGGGCTGTACGAGCAGTACTTC

J: TRBJ2-7
V: TRBV27
D: NA
size: NA
CDR3: CASSFGRAAYEQYF
DNA: TGTGCCAGCAGTTTCGGGCGGGCCGCCTACGAGCAGTACTTC

J: TRBJ2-5
V: TRBV11-2
D: NA
size: NA
CDR3: CASSLDWGQETQYF
DNA: TGTGCCAGCAGCTTAGATTGGGGACAAGAGACCCAGTACTTC

J: TRBJ2-7
V: TRBV28
D: NA
size: NA
CDR3: CASRETGTYEQYF
DNA: TGTGCCAGCAGGGAGACGGGAACCTACGAGCAGTACTTC

J: TRBJ1-2
V: TRBV6-1
D: TRBD1
size: NA
CDR3: CASSPEWDRVHGYTF
DNA: TGTGCCAGCAGCCCAGAATGGGACAGGGTCCATGGCTACACCTTC

J: TRBJ2-2
V: TRBV5-4
D: TRBD1
size: NA
CDR3: CASSFKTGGVTGELFF
DNA: TGTGCCAGCAGCTTCAAGACAGGGGGAGTTACCGGGGAGCTGTTTTTT

J: TRBJ2-2
V: TRBV28
D: NA
size: NA
CDR3: CASSFVSRVSTGELFF
DNA: TGTGCCAGCAGTTTCGTTTCCAGGGTGAGCACCGGGGAGCTGTTTTTT

J: TRBJ2-1
V: TRBV11-2
D: TRBD1
size: once
CDR3: CASSLGQGVPYNEQFF
DNA: TGTGCCAGCAGCTTGGGACAGGGTGTTCCCTACAATGAGCAGTTCTTC

J: TRBJ2-3
V: TRBV10-3
D: TRBD2
size: NA
CDR3: CATTLAGRSSGTDTQYF
DNA: TGTGCCACGACACTAGCGGGACGGTCCTCCGGGACAGATACGCAGTATTTT

J: TRBJ1-5
V: TRBV6-1
D: NA
size: NA
CDR3: CASSEGRRGVNQPQHF
DNA: TGTGCCAGCAGTGAAGGGCGTCGGGGGGTTAATCAGCCCCAGCATTTT

J: TRBJ1-5
V: TRBV7-9
D: NA
size: NA
CDR3: CASSLVGGAPGNQPQHF
DNA: TGTGCCAGCAGCTTAGTCGGGGGGGCCCCCGGCAATCAGCCCCAGCATTTT